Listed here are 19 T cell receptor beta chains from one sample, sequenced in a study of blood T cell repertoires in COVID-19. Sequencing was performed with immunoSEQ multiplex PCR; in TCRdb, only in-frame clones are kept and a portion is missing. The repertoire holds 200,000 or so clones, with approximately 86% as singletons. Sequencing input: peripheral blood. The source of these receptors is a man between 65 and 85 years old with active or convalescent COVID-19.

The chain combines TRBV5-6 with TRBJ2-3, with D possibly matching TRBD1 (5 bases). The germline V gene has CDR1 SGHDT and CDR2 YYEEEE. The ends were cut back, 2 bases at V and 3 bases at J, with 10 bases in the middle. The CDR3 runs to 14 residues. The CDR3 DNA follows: TGTGCCAGCAGCTTCCCGACAGTAACAGATACGCAGTATTTT. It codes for CASSFPTVTDTQYF.

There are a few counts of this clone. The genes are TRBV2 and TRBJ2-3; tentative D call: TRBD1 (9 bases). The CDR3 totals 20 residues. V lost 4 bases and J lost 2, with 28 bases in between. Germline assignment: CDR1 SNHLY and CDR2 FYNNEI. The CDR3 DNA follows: TGTGCCAGCAGTGCGTTAAGGGACAGGGCCACTAGCGGACCCACAGATACGCAGTATTTT. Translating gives CASSALRDRATSGPTDTQYF.

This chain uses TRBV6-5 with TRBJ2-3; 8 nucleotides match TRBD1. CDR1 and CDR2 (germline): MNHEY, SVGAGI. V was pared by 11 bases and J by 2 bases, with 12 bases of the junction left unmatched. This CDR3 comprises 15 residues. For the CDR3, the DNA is TGTGCCGGAGGGCGGCAGGGGGCGCCCACAGATACGCAGTATTTT. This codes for CAGGRQGAPTDTQYF.

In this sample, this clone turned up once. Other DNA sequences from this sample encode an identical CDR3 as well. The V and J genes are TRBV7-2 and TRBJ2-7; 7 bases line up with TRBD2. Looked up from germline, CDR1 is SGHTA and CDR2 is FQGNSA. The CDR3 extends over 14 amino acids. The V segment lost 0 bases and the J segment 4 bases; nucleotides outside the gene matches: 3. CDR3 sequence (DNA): TGTGCCAGCAGCTTAGCGGGAGGGCCTTACGAGCAGTACTTC. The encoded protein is CASSLAGGPYEQYF.

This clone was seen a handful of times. CDR3 protein: CASSSGLYEQYF. Here the CDR3 DNA reads TGTGCCAGCAGCTCAGGACTCTACGAGCAGTACTTC. The chain couples TRBV7-9 to TRBJ2-7; weak D call: TRBD2 (5 bases). V was clipped by 4 bases and J by 3 bases, with 7 bases between them. CDR1 and CDR2 (germline): SEHNR, FQNEAQ (reference sequence). The CDR3 has 12 amino acids.

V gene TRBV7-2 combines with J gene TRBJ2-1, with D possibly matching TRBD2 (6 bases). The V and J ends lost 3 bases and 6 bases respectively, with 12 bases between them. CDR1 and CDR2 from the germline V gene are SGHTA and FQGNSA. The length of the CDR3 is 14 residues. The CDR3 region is CASSFLGLSNEQFF. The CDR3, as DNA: TGTGCCAGCAGCTTTCTGGGACTCTCCAATGAGCAGTTCTTC.

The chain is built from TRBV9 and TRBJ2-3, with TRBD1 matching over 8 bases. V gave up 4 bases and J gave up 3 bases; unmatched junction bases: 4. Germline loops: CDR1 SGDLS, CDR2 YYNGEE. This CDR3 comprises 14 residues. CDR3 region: CASSLTGVTDTQYF. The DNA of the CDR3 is TGTGCCAGCAGCTTGACAGGGGTTACAGATACGCAGTATTTT.

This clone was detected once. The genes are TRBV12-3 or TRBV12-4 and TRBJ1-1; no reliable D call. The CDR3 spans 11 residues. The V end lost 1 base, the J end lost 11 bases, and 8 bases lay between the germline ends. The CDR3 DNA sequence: TGTGCCAGCAGTTTAGGGGGAGTTGCTTTCTTT. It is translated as CASSLGGVAFF.

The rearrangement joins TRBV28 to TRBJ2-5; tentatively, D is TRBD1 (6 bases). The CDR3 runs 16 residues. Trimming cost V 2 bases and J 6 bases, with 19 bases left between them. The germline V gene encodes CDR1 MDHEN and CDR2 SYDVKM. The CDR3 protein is CASSLRSGAPGKTQYF. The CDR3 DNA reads TGTGCCAGCAGTTTAAGGTCAGGGGCCCCTGGGAAGACCCAGTACTTC.

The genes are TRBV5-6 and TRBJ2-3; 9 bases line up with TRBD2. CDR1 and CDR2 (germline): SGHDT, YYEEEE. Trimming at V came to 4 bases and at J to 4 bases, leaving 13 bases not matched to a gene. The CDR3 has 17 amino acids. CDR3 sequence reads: CASSPGWGSGSPDTQYF. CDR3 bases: TGTGCCAGCAGCCCCGGGTGGGGTAGCGGGAGCCCAGATACGCAGTATTTT.

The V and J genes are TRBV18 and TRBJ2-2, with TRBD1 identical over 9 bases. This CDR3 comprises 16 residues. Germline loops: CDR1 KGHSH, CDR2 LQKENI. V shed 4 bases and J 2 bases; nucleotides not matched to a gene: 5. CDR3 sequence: CASSHKGQGNTGELFF. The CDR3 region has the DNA TGTGCCAGCTCACACAAGGGACAGGGAAACACCGGGGAGCTGTTTTTT.

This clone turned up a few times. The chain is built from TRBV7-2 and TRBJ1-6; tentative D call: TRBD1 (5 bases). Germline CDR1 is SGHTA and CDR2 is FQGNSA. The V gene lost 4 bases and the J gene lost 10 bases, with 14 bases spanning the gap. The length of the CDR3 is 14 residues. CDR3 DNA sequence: TGTGCCAGCAGCTGGGGGACTAATTTATCACCCCTCCACTTT. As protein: CASSWGTNLSPLHF. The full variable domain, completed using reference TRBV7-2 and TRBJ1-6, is GAGVSQSPSNKVTEKGKDVELRCDPISGHTALYWYRQSLGQGLEFLIYFQGNSAPDKSGLPSDRFSAERTGGSVSTLTIQRTQQEDSAVYLCASSWGTNLSPLHFGNGTRLTVT.

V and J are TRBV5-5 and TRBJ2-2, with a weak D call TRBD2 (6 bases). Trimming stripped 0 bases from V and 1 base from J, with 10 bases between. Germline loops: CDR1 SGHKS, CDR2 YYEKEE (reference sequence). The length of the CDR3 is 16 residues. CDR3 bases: TGTGCCAGCAGCTTGGGGGCGGGGCGGAACACCGGGGAGCTGTTTTTT. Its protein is CASSLGAGRNTGELFF. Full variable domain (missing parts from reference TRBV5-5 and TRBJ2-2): DAGVTQSPTHLIKTRGQQVTLRCSPISGHKSVSWYQQVLGQGPQFIFQYYEKEERGRGNFPDRFSARQFPNYSSELNVNALLLGDSALYLCASSLGAGRNTGELFFGEGSRLTVL.

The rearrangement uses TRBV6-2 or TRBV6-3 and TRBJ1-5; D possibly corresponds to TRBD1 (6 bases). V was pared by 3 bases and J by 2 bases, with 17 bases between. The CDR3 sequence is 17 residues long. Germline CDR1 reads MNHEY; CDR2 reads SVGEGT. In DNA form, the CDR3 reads TGTGCCAGCAGTTATCAGAGGGGGGGTGGAGGCAATCAGCCCCAGCATTTT. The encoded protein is CASSYQRGGGGNQPQHF.

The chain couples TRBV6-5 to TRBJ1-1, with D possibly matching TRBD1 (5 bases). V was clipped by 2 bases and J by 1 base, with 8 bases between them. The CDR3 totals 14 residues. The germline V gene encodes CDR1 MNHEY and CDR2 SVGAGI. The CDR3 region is CASSYVGGNTEAFF. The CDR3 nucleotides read TGTGCCAGCAGTTACGTCGGGGGGAACACTGAAGCTTTCTTT.

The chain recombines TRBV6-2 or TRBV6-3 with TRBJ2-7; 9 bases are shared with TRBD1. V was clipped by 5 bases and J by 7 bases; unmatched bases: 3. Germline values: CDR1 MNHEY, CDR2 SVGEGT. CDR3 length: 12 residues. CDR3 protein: CASSPGTGEQYF. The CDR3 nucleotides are TGTGCCAGCAGTCCCGGGACAGGGGAGCAGTACTTC.

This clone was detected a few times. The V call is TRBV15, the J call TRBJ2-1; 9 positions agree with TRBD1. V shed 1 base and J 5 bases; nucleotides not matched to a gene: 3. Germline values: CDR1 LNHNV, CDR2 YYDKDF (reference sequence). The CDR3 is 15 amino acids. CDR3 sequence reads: CATSRVRDRDNEQFF. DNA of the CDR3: TGTGCCACCAGCAGAGTTCGGGACAGGGACAATGAGCAGTTCTTC.

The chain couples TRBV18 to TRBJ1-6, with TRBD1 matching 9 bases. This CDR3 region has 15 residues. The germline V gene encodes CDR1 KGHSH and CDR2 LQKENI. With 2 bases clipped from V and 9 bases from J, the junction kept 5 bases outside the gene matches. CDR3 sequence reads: CASSPRDRAGSPLHF. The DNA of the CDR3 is TGTGCCAGCTCACCAAGGGACAGGGCAGGTTCACCCCTCCACTTT.

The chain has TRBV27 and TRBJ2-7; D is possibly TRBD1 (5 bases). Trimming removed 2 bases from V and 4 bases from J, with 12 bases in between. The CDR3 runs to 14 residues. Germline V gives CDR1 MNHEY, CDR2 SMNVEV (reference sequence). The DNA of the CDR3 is TGTGCCAGCAGTTTAAAGACAGCCAATTACGAGCAGTACTTC. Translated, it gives CASSLKTANYEQYF.